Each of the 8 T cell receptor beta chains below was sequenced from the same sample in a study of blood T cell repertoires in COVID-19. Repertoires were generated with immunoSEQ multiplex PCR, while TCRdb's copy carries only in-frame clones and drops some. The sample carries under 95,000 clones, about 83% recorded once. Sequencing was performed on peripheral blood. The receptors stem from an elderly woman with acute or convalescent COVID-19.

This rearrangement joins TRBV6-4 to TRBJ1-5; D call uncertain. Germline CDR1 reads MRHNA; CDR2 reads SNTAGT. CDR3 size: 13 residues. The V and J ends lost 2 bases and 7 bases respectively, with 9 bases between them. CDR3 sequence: CASSDEPGQPQHF. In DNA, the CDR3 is TGTGCCAGCAGTGACGAACCGGGGCAGCCCCAGCATTTT.

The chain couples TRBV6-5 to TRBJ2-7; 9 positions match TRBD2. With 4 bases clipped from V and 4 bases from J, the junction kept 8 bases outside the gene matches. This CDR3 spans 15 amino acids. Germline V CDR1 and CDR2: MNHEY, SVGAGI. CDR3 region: CASSSSGMAAYEQYF. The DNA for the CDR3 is TGTGCCAGCAGTTCTAGCGGGATGGCGGCTTACGAGCAGTACTTC.

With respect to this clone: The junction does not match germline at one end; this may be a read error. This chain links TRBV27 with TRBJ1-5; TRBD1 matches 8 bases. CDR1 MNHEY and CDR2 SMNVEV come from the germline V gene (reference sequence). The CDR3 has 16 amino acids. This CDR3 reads CASSLNWSGGNEPQHF. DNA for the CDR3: TGTGCCAGCAGTTTAAATTGGTCAGGGGGCAATGAGCCCCAGCATTTT.

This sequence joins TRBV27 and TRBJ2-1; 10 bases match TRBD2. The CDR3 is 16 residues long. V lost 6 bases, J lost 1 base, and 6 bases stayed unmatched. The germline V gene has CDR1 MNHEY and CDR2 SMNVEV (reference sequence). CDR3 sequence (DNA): TGTGCCAGCAGCCCCCTAGCGGGAGTTTCCTACAATGAGCAGTTCTTC. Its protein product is CASSPLAGVSYNEQFF.

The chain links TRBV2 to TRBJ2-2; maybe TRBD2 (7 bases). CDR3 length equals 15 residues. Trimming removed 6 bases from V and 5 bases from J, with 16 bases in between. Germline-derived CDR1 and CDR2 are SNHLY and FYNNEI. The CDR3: CASRGGLGGTGELFF. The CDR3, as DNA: TGTGCCAGCAGAGGCGGACTAGGGGGAACCGGGGAGCTGTTTTTT.

The CDR3 DNA reads as TGTGCCAGCTCACCAGTAGCTTCTAACGAGCAGTACTTC. Its translation: CASSPVASNEQYF. The rearrangement joins TRBV18 to TRBJ2-7; D is unresolved. Trimming took 2 bases from V and 5 from J, leaving 10 bases between them. Germline loops: CDR1 KGHSH, CDR2 LQKENI. This CDR3 region has 13 residues.

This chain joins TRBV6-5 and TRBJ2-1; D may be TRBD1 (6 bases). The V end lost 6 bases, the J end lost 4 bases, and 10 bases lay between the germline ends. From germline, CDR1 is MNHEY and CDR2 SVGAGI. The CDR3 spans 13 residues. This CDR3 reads CASRADSYNEQFF. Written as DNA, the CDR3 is TGTGCCAGCAGGGCGGACAGTTACAATGAGCAGTTCTTC.

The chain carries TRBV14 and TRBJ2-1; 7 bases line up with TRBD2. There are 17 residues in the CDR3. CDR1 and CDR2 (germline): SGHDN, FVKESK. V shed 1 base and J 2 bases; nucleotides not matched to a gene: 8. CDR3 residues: CASSQVLGLDAYNEQFF. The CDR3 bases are TGTGCCAGCAGCCAAGTTCTAGGACTAGATGCCTACAATGAGCAGTTCTTC.